The clone carrying this TCR beta chain appeared many times. Its antigen is as yet unknown. The sample originates from a study of T cell repertoires in cytomegalovirus infection. Study-wide context: From public TCR beta signatures came an indication of both CMV infection and matching HLA type.

Trimming cost V 1 base and J 6 bases, with 3 bases left between them. CDR1 and CDR2 from the germline V gene are SEHNR and FQNEAQ (reference sequence). This CDR3 is built from 12 residues. Findings and caveats of the study: Across the ex vivo response, the dominant clonotypes were HLA-C-restricted CMV-specific TCR beta clonotypes. Public TCR beta family frequency separated CMV-and-HLA carriers, including in an independent cohort.

TCRdb itself ran the reads through MiXCR, one entry per CDR3 protein. The profile shows under 850,000 distinct CDR3 sequences, 35% to 45% of them singletons. The sequenced sample consisted of PBMCs. This chain links TRBV7-9 with TRBJ2-2; no firm D call. The clonotype was recovered from a human donor in good health (CMV status not recorded). Some clones in this sample may be carry-over from other donors' samples. The CDR3 region is CASSLVPGELFF. The CDR3 DNA follows: TGTGCCAGCAGCTTAGTCCCCGGGGAGCTGTTTTTT.